This T cell receptor beta chain emerged from a study of OX40 agonist ivuxolimab in advanced cancers. Study-wide context: Prior anti-PD-1, anti-PD-L1 or anti-CTLA-4 therapy was allowed; approximately 41% had some. Three patients showed partial responses: one hepatocellular carcinoma and two cutaneous melanoma cases. Regarding the study as a whole: Relative to CD4+ cells, CD8+ T cells on average had more expanded clones.

A word on this clone: The antigen is unknown.

The assay was immunoSEQ multiplex PCR, and TCRdb's table has in-frame clones only and misses some. The sample lists roughly 140,000 clones; 90% to 95% were seen once. The sequenced sample was CD4+ or CD8+ T cells sorted from blood, obtained in a trial of the OX40 agonist ivuxolimab. This receptor was identified in an adult with an advanced solid tumor such as melanoma, head and neck, liver or kidney cancer.

The CDR3, as DNA: TGCAGCGTTGTGTGGGCCCTTGAAGCTTTCTTT. This codes for CSVVWALEAFF. J is TRBJ1-1 and V is TRBV29-1; unclear D gene. This CDR3 region has 11 residues. Germline V lookup: CDR1 SQVTM, CDR2 ANQGSEA. Between the trimmed V and J ends, which lost 4 bases and 7 bases, there was a span of 10 bases.